The clone carrying this T cell receptor beta chain has ten or more counts. What it binds is not known. The CDR3 has 13 amino acids. Looked up from germline, CDR1 is DFQATT and CDR2 is SNEGSKA (reference sequence). The germline V and J ends were trimmed by 0 bases and 3 bases, with 8 bases remaining between them. Genomic DNA templated the TCR beta VDJ and CDR3 profiling. Using its own MiXCR run on the reads, TCRdb lists one record per CDR3 protein. The repertoire consists of around 250,000 distinct CDR3 sequences, with 55% to 65% occurring once and the leading ten covering 6.5% to 10%. This sample was included in a study of CD8+CD57+ T cells in acquired aplastic anemia. The overall study: Sorted CD4+ plus CD8+ cells gave DNA averaging 3.2 ug.

Regarding the study as a whole: Both patients and controls carried the same twenty-nine CD8+ CDR3 sequences. CD8+ Simpson's diversity showed no significant patient-control difference.

V gene TRBV20-1 combines with J gene TRBJ1-1; D is ambiguous. Material: sorted CD4+, CD8+, or CD8+CD57+ T cells (not recorded which) from PBMCs. The receptor comes from a human donor with severe aplastic anemia or a healthy control (not recorded which). CDR3 residues: CSAREDFYTEAFF. The CDR3 DNA is TGCAGTGCTAGAGAAGATTTCTACACTGAAGCTTTCTTT.